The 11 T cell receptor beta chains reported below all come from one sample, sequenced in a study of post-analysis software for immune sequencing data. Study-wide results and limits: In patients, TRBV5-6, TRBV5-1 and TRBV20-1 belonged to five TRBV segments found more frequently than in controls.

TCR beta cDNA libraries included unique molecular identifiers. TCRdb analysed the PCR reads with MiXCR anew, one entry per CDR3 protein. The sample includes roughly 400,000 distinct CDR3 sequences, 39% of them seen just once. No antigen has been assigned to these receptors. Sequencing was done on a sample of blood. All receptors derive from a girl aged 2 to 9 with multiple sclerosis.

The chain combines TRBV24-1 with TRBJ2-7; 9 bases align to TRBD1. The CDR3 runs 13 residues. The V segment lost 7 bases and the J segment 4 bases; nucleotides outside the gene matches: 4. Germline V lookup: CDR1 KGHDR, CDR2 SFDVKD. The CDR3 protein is CATSNGQGYEQYF. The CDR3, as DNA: TGTGCCACCAGCAACGGACAGGGGTACGAGCAGTACTTC.

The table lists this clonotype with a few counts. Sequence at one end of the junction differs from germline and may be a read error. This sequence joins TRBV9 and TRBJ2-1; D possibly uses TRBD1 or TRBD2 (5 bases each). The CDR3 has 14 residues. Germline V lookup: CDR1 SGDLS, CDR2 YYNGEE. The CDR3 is CVSSPGSSYNEQFF. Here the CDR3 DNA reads TGTGTCAGCAGCCCAGGGAGTTCCTACAATGAGCAGTTCTTC.

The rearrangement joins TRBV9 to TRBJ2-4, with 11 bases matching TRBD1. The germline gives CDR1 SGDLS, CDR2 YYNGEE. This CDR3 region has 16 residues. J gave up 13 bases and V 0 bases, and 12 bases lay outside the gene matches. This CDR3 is CASSVDRGQGGSVQYF. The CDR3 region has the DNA TGTGCCAGCAGCGTAGACCGGGGACAGGGGGGTTCAGTGCAGTACTTC.

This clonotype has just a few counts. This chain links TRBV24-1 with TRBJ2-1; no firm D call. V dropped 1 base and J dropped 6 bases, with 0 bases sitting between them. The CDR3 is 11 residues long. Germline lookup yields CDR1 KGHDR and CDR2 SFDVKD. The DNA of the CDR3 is TGTGCCACCAGTGATTTCAATGAGCAGTTCTTC. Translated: CATSDFNEQFF.

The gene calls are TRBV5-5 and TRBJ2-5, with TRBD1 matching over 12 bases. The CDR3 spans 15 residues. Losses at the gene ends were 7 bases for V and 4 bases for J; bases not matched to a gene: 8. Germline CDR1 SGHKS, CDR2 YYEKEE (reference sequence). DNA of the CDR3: TGTGCCAGCCGCCCGGGACAGGGGGCTTCAGAGACCCAGTACTTC. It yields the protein CASRPGQGASETQYF.

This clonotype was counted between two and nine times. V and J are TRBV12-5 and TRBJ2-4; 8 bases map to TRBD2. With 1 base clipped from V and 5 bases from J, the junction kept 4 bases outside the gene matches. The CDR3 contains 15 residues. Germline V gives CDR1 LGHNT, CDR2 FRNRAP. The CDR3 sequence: CASGLAGGGENIQYF. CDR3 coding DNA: TGTGCTAGTGGTTTGGCGGGAGGGGGGGAAAACATTCAGTACTTC.

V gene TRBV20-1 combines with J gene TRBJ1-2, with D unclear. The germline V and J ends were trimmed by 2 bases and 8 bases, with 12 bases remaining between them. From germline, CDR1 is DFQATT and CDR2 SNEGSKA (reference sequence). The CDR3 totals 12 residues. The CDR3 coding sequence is TGCAGTGCTAGACTACCGGGGAACGGCTACACCTTC. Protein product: CSARLPGNGYTF.

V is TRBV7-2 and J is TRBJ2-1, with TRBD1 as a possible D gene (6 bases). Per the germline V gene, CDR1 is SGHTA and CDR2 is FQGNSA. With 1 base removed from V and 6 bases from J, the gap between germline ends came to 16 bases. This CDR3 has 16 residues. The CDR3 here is CASSLEATGSGNEQFF. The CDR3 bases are TGTGCCAGCAGCTTAGAAGCAACAGGGTCCGGCAATGAGCAGTTCTTC.

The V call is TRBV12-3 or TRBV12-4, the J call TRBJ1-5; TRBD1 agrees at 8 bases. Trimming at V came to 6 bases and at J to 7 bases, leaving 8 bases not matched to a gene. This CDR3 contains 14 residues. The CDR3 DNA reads TGTGCCAGCAGATCCGGACAGGGTCGGCAGCCCCAGCATTTT. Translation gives CASRSGQGRQPQHF.

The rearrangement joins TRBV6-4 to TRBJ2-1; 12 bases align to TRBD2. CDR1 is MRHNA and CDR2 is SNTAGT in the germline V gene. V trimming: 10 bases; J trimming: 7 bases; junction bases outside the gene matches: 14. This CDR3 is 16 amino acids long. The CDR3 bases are TGTGCCACCTCGGGTGCTAGCGGGAGGGCCATGAATGAGCAGTTCTTC. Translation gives CATSGASGRAMNEQFF.

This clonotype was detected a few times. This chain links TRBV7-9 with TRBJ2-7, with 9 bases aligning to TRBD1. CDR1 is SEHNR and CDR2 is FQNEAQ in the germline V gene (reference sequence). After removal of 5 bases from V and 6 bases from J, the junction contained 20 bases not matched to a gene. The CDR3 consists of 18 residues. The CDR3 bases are TGTGCCAGCAGCCCCTCCGCTTGGGACAGGGTATTCTCAGGCGAGCAGTACTTC. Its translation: CASSPSAWDRVFSGEQYF.